The rows below give T cell receptor beta chains drawn from one sample of a study of T cells after yellow fever vaccination. TCRdb re-derived calls from the 5' RACE reads in MiXCR, one entry per CDR3 protein. This table holds roughly 340,000 distinct CDR3 sequences, roughly 4% found once. This specimen was PBMCs, taken 5 days after the yellow fever booster vaccination. Receptors originate from a young man who received the YFV17D yellow fever vaccine. The CDR3 runs from the conserved cysteine through the conserved F or W. Each record gives: CDR3 DNA, CDR3 protein, D gene, clone size, V gene, J gene. A D gene is named only where the DNA matches it firmly. Where a row states a size, it is once, few, many or the class of an expanded clone; other rows omit it.

DNA: TGCGCCAGCAGCCAAGACGCACGGAGCTATGGCTACACCTTC
CDR3: CASSQDARSYGYTF
D: NA
size: many
V: TRBV4-3
J: TRBJ1-2

DNA: TGTGCCAGCAGCCCCGGGGCCGGAGATACGCAGTATTTT
CDR3: CASSPGAGDTQYF
D: NA
size: few
V: TRBV7-3
J: TRBJ2-3

DNA: TGTGCCAGCAGCGTAGGCCAGGCTCGGGCCGGGGAGCTGTTTTTT
CDR3: CASSVGQARAGELFF
D: NA
size: NA
V: TRBV9
J: TRBJ2-2

DNA: TGTGCCAGCAGTGCCTCCGGGACTCAAACCGGGGAGCTGTTTTTT
CDR3: CASSASGTQTGELFF
D: NA
size: few
V: TRBV12-3/TRBV12-4
J: TRBJ2-2

DNA: TGTGCCAGCAACGGGGACAGGGTCGGGACCCAGTACTTC
CDR3: CASNGDRVGTQYF
D: TRBD1
size: many
V: TRBV2
J: TRBJ2-5

DNA: TGTGCCAGCAGGTCGTCATGGGAAAACACTGAAGCTTTCTTT
CDR3: CASRSSWENTEAFF
D: NA
size: few
V: TRBV6-6
J: TRBJ1-1

DNA: TGTGCCAGCAGCTCGACAGATAGCAATCAGCCCCAGCATTTT
CDR3: CASSSTDSNQPQHF
D: NA
size: many
V: TRBV9
J: TRBJ1-5

DNA: TGCAGTGCTCGGACTACCTCTCGCACAGATACGCAGTATTTT
CDR3: CSARTTSRTDTQYF
D: NA
size: few
V: TRBV20-1
J: TRBJ2-3

DNA: TGCAGCGCCGAAACGGACAGGGGCAATGAGCAGTTCTTC
CDR3: CSAETDRGNEQFF
D: TRBD1
size: few
V: TRBV29-1
J: TRBJ2-1

DNA: TGTGCCAGCAGCGTAGCACTAGCGGGGGTTGAGACCCAGTACTTC
CDR3: CASSVALAGVETQYF
D: TRBD2
size: many
V: TRBV9
J: TRBJ2-5

DNA: TGTGCCTGGAGTGTACAGGGGGGCGAGCAGTACTTC
CDR3: CAWSVQGGEQYF
D: TRBD1
size: NA
V: TRBV30
J: TRBJ2-7

DNA: TGTGCCAGCAGTTTAACTAGCGGGGGGTACACAGATACGCAGTATTTT
CDR3: CASSLTSGGYTDTQYF
D: TRBD2
size: few
V: TRBV12-3/TRBV12-4
J: TRBJ2-3

DNA: TGTGCCAGCAGCCAAGGGGGACCTGAGAGGGAGACCCAGTACTTC
CDR3: CASSQGGPERETQYF
D: NA
size: NA
V: TRBV4-2
J: TRBJ2-5

DNA: TGCGCCAGCAGTCAGACTAGCGGGGGGAGTGAGACCCAGTACTTC
CDR3: CASSQTSGGSETQYF
D: TRBD2
size: many
V: TRBV5-1
J: TRBJ2-5

DNA: TGCGCCAGCAGCCACCCCGGGACAGTTGAAAAACTGTTTTTT
CDR3: CASSHPGTVEKLFF
D: TRBD1
size: few
V: TRBV4-1
J: TRBJ1-4

DNA: TGTGCCAGCAGCCCCCCACCGGGACTAGCCCACAATGAGCAGTTCTTC
CDR3: CASSPPPGLAHNEQFF
D: TRBD2
size: many
V: TRBV9
J: TRBJ2-1

DNA: TGTGCCAGCAGCTTATTTTCCGGCACTGAAGCTTTCTTT
CDR3: CASSLFSGTEAFF
D: NA
size: NA
V: TRBV7-9
J: TRBJ1-1

DNA: TGTGCCAGCAGCGGCCCCCTCCGCCATGAGCAGTTCTTC
CDR3: CASSGPLRHEQFF
D: NA
size: few
V: TRBV9
J: TRBJ2-1

DNA: TGCGCCAGCAGCTTGGCCACGTGGGGGACTTGGCCAGATACGCAGTATTTT
CDR3: CASSLATWGTWPDTQYF
D: NA
size: few
V: TRBV5-1
J: TRBJ2-3

DNA: TGTGCCAGCAGATCTGAGGGGTATGGCTACACCTTC
CDR3: CASRSEGYGYTF
D: NA
size: NA
V: TRBV6-1
J: TRBJ1-2

DNA: TGTGCCAGCAGGGACGGGGGTATCTCCTACGAGCAGTACTTC
CDR3: CASRDGGISYEQYF
D: NA
size: many
V: TRBV6-1
J: TRBJ2-7

DNA: TGTGCTACCGGTGAGCAGCTTTCGGGTACGCAGTATTTT
CDR3: CATGEQLSGTQYF
D: NA
size: NA
V: TRBV7-7
J: TRBJ2-3

DNA: TGTGCCAGCAGCGCTACAGCGGGGGGCAATCAGCCCAAGCATTTT
CDR3: CASSATAGGNQPKHF
D: NA
size: NA
V: TRBV9
J: TRBJ1-5

DNA: TGTGCCAGCACCCTGGGGGGAACCCAAGAGACCCAGTACTTC
CDR3: CASTLGGTQETQYF
D: NA
size: NA
V: TRBV7-2
J: TRBJ2-5

DNA: TGTGCCAGCAACATCAGGCGGGGGTACACCGGGGAGCTGTTTTTT
CDR3: CASNIRRGYTGELFF
D: TRBD2
size: few
V: TRBV7-2
J: TRBJ2-2

DNA: TGTGCCAGCAGCTTAGAAATCCTAGCGGGGGACCAAGAGACCCAGTACTTC
CDR3: CASSLEILAGDQETQYF
D: TRBD2
size: few
V: TRBV7-6
J: TRBJ2-5

DNA: TGCAGTGCTAGAGACAGAAATCAGCCCCAGCATTTT
CDR3: CSARDRNQPQHF
D: NA
size: few
V: TRBV20-1
J: TRBJ1-5

DNA: TGCAGTGTCGAAGACGGGCGTGGCACAGATACGCAGTATTTT
CDR3: CSVEDGRGTDTQYF
D: NA
size: many
V: TRBV20-1
J: TRBJ2-3

DNA: TGCAGCGTTGAAGGGGGTGAGGAGATGAACACTGAAGCTTTCTTT
CDR3: CSVEGGEEMNTEAFF
D: NA
size: NA
V: TRBV29-1
J: TRBJ1-1

DNA: TGCGCCAGCAGTGTAGGGGACAGGGGACATCATGGCTACACCTTC
CDR3: CASSVGDRGHHGYTF
D: TRBD1
size: many
V: TRBV10-2
J: TRBJ1-2

DNA: TGCAGTGCTAGGGGTGAGACCCAGTACTTC
CDR3: CSARGETQYF
D: NA
size: few
V: TRBV20-1
J: TRBJ2-5

DNA: TGTGCCAGCAGTGACGAAAAGGGACTAGGCGGGGATGAGCAGTTCTTC
CDR3: CASSDEKGLGGDEQFF
D: TRBD2
size: few
V: TRBV25-1
J: TRBJ2-1

DNA: TGTGCCAGCAGCACCCGGACAGGGGCGTCCTACGAGCAGTACTTC
CDR3: CASSTRTGASYEQYF
D: TRBD1
size: NA
V: TRBV27
J: TRBJ2-7

DNA: TGCAGTGGGTTGGATGATAACGATGAGCAGTTCTTC
CDR3: CSGLDDNDEQFF
D: NA
size: NA
V: TRBV20-1
J: TRBJ2-1

DNA: TGTGCCAGCAGCGGTACTAGCCCCCTTTACAATGAGCAGTTCTTC
CDR3: CASSGTSPLYNEQFF
D: NA
size: once
V: TRBV7-2
J: TRBJ2-1

DNA: TGCGCCAGCAGCCAAGATCGATTCACAGGGGAAAACTATGGCTACACCTTC
CDR3: CASSQDRFTGENYGYTF
D: TRBD1
size: few
V: TRBV4-3
J: TRBJ1-2

DNA: TGTGCCAGCAGCTTACGGGAGCAGTTCTTC
CDR3: CASSLREQFF
D: NA
size: few
V: TRBV7-9
J: TRBJ2-1

DNA: TGCAGTGCTAGAGAGAGGGAGAGCGGGGATGAGCAGTTCTTC
CDR3: CSARERESGDEQFF
D: TRBD2
size: few
V: TRBV20-1
J: TRBJ2-1

DNA: TGCAGTGCTAGTTCCCTCCAGAACTACGAGCAGTACTTC
CDR3: CSASSLQNYEQYF
D: NA
size: many
V: TRBV20-1
J: TRBJ2-7

DNA: TGTGCCAGCCTAAGCTTCCCGAATTTCGAGACCCAGTACTTC
CDR3: CASLSFPNFETQYF
D: NA
size: few
V: TRBV2
J: TRBJ2-5

DNA: TGTGCCAGCTCACAAGCACGGAACTCTGGGGCCAACGTCCTGACTTTC
CDR3: CASSQARNSGANVLTF
D: NA
size: NA
V: TRBV18
J: TRBJ2-6

DNA: TGCGCCAGCAGCTTGGTGTCTAGCGGGGCCTTAAATGAGCAGTTCTTC
CDR3: CASSLVSSGALNEQFF
D: TRBD2
size: many
V: TRBV5-1
J: TRBJ2-1

DNA: TGTGCCAGCAGCTTGCAAGGGGGCGGGATGGTTGAAAAACTGTTTTTT
CDR3: CASSLQGGGMVEKLFF
D: TRBD1
size: NA
V: TRBV7-2
J: TRBJ1-4

DNA: TGTGCCAGCAGCCAAGATTTCCAGGAGGCTTTCTTT
CDR3: CASSQDFQEAFF
D: NA
size: NA
V: TRBV14
J: TRBJ1-1

DNA: TGTGCCACCAGTGAGGCGGACTCCCTCTACAATGAGCAGTTCTTC
CDR3: CATSEADSLYNEQFF
D: NA
size: NA
V: TRBV24-1
J: TRBJ2-1

DNA: TGTGCCAGCAGCGCCGGACTAGCGGGGGGGGAGGGAGAGACCCAGTACTTC
CDR3: CASSAGLAGGEGETQYF
D: TRBD2
size: few
V: TRBV9
J: TRBJ2-5

DNA: TGTGCCAGCAGCCGACTGGGGGGGGGCGACTATGGCTACACCTTC
CDR3: CASSRLGGGDYGYTF
D: NA
size: many
V: TRBV14
J: TRBJ1-2

DNA: TGTGCCTGGAGCCGGGGGGCCGGAGTATCTGAAGCTTTCTTT
CDR3: CAWSRGAGVSEAFF
D: NA
size: few
V: TRBV30
J: TRBJ1-1

DNA: TGTGCCAGCTCACCCATCGTCCCTGAAGCTTTCTTT
CDR3: CASSPIVPEAFF
D: NA
size: NA
V: TRBV18
J: TRBJ1-1

DNA: TGTGCCAGCTCCCCACAAGACACGAACACTGAAGCTTTCTTT
CDR3: CASSPQDTNTEAFF
D: NA
size: NA
V: TRBV18
J: TRBJ1-1

DNA: TGTGCCAGCAGTGACCGGGGGGGGAGCACAGATACGCAGTATTTT
CDR3: CASSDRGGSTDTQYF
D: TRBD2
size: many
V: TRBV6-4
J: TRBJ2-3

DNA: TGCAGCGTCCCGGGACAGGGGTGGGGCGAGCAGTACTTC
CDR3: CSVPGQGWGEQYF
D: TRBD1
size: few
V: TRBV29-1
J: TRBJ2-7

DNA: TGTGCCAGCAGTTACTTCGCAACCGGGGAGCTGTTTTTT
CDR3: CASSYFATGELFF
D: NA
size: many
V: TRBV6-6
J: TRBJ2-2

DNA: TGCGCCAGCAGCCACCCCGGAACCGATCAGCCCCAGCATTTT
CDR3: CASSHPGTDQPQHF
D: NA
size: few
V: TRBV4-1
J: TRBJ1-5

DNA: TGCAGCGTTGTAGGGCTAGCGGGGGCTGAGTACTTC
CDR3: CSVVGLAGAEYF
D: TRBD2
size: many
V: TRBV29-1
J: TRBJ2-5

DNA: TGTGCCAGCTCACCGTCGGTAGGGGACGAGCAGTACTTC
CDR3: CASSPSVGDEQYF
D: NA
size: few
V: TRBV18
J: TRBJ2-7